This TCR beta chain was identified during a study of regulatory T cells in long-lasting Graves disease. The sample's time point: persistent/refractory GD, antithyroid drugs over 5 years with positive TRAb. Making the TCR library involved RNA that had been extracted from PBMCs. Study-level findings and limits: Newly diagnosed disease favored TRBV20-1 and TRBJ2-1 over persistent disease.

This clonotype was counted at least ten times. The antigen is undetermined. Construction of TCR beta libraries relied on iRepertoire HTBI primers and on Arm-PCR targeting CDR3 regions. TCRdb passed the multiplex PCR reads through MiXCR, listing each CDR3 protein once. The data contain around 460,000 distinct CDR3 sequences, about 20% of them singletons. CDR3 size: 16 residues. The ends lost 4 bases at V and 5 bases at J; junction bases unmatched: 11. The source material was peripheral blood mononuclear cells (PBMCs), sampled when the disease was refractory, from a patient treated with antithyroid drugs. The V and J genes are TRBV12-3 or TRBV12-4 and TRBJ1-5; 7 positions agree with TRBD1. The receptor's source is a female donor with Graves disease. DNA of the CDR3: TGTGCCAGCAGTTCGTTAACAGGGGCCCTACATCAGCCCCAGCATTTT. Its protein is CASSSLTGALHQPQHF.